Each of the 7 T cell receptor beta chains below was sequenced from the same sample in a study of blood T cell repertoires in COVID-19. Data came from immunoSEQ multiplex PCR; TCRdb stores just in-frame clones and leaves some out. Of about 430,000 clones listed, roughly 88% are singletons. Input material: PBMCs or T cells enriched from blood (not recorded which). Receptor source: a woman under 30 who had been exposed to COVID-19.

Note on this clone: At one of its ends the junction is not consistent with the germline gene, which may arise from a read error. This chain links TRBV5-8 with TRBJ2-7, with TRBD2 identical over 11 bases. Germline assignment: CDR1 SGHTS and CDR2 YDEGEE. The CDR3 contains 14 residues. CDR3 bases: TGTGCCATACGGATCTTAGCGGGGGGGCCCCCCGCCCTCTTC. Protein: CAIRILAGGPPALF.

The chain recombines TRBV5-1 with TRBJ2-1; 8 positions agree with TRBD2. Germline lookup yields CDR1 SGHRS and CDR2 YFSETQ. The V segment lost 4 bases and the J segment 6 bases; nucleotides outside the gene matches: 12. CDR3 length: 16 residues. CDR3 nucleotides: TGCGCCAGCAGCGGGTACGAGCGGGAGTTAGGCAATGAGCAGTTCTTC. Its protein is CASSGYERELGNEQFF.

The chain recombines TRBV28 with TRBJ2-7; 7 nucleotides align to TRBD2. Germline CDR1 is MDHEN and CDR2 is SYDVKM. V shed 6 bases and J 0 bases; nucleotides not matched to a gene: 11. This CDR3 is built from 16 residues. CDR3 DNA sequence: TGTGCCAGCAGCAAGCCCTGGCGGGAGAACTCCTACGAGCAGTACTTC. It yields the protein CASSKPWRENSYEQYF.

This clone was detected only a few times. The V call is TRBV6-5, the J call TRBJ2-2, with 8 bases identical to TRBD2. J gave up 3 bases and V 7 bases, and 1 base lay outside the gene matches. This CDR3 spans 13 amino acids. Germline CDR1 MNHEY, CDR2 SVGAGI. The CDR3 DNA reads as TGTGCCAGCAAAGCGGGAGACACCGGGGAGCTGTTTTTT. This translates into CASKAGDTGELFF.

V is TRBV10-3 and J is TRBJ2-2, with a possible D match to TRBD1 (6 bases). CDR3 length: 15 residues. CDR1 is ENHRY and CDR2 is SYGVKD in the germline V gene. V was clipped by 5 bases and J by 4 bases, with 14 bases between them. The CDR3, as DNA: TGTGCCATCAGTAAACAGGGTTCGGTCACCGGGGAGCTGTTTTTT. Translated, it gives CAISKQGSVTGELFF.

The rearrangement joins TRBV7-9 to TRBJ2-2; 12 positions match TRBD1. The CDR3 spans 16 residues. V dropped 5 bases and J dropped 6; count of bases not matched to a gene: 7. Germline values: CDR1 SEHNR, CDR2 FQNEAQ (reference sequence). The CDR3 sequence is CASSARDRGRPGELFF. CDR3 sequence (DNA): TGTGCCAGCAGCGCCAGGGACAGGGGGCGCCCCGGGGAGCTGTTTTTT.

J is TRBJ1-4 and V is TRBV6-4; D possibly corresponds to TRBD1 (5 bases). Germline CDR1 MRHNA, CDR2 SNTAGT. The CDR3 sequence is 15 residues long. Trimming took 5 bases from V and 3 from J, leaving 13 bases between them. CDR3 protein: CASSTSGGANEKLFF. In DNA, the CDR3 is TGTGCCAGCAGTACCTCGGGGGGAGCTAATGAAAAACTGTTTTTT.